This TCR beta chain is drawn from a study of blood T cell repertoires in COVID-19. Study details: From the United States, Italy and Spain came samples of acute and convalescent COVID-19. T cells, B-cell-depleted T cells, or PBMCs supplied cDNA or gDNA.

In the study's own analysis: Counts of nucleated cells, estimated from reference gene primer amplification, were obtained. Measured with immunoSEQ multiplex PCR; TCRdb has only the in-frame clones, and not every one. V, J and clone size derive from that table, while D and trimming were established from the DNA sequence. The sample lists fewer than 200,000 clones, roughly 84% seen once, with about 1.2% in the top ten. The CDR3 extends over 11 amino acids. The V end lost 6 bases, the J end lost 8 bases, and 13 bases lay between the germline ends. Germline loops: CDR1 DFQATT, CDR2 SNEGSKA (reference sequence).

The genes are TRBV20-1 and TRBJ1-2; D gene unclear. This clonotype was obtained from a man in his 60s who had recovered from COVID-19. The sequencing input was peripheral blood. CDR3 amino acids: CSALPHGGYTF. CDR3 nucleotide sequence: TGCAGTGCCTTGCCCCATGGCGGCTACACCTTC.